The TCR beta chain described here comes from a study of shared clonotypes between healthy human individuals. As for the study in general: Aged 18 to 49, the donors were two women and three men. Points from the study as a whole: In a handful of donors, around 5% of naive CD4 clonotypes appeared in common. Measured sharing among donors was expected to vary with sequencing depth.

CD45RO-negative CD8 cells positively selected for CCR7 made up the naive population, which excluded terminally differentiated effector memory CD45RA+ cells. The germline CDR1 and CDR2 sequences are LNHDA and SQIVND (reference sequence). CDR3 length equals 16 residues. In regard to this clone: Its specificity is unknown. At one end, the junction sequence differs from germline, possibly due to a read error.

At a deep level, the assay was run. This table comes from immunoSEQ multiplex PCR, and its TCRdb copy is limited to in-frame clones, with some not included. The profile shows about 2,200,000 clones, more than 85% of them singletons. This sequence originates from a man aged 18 to 30 in good health. Some clones in this sample may be carry-over from other donors' samples. The chain carries TRBV19 and TRBJ1-4; no clear D gene. The sample comprised naive CD8+ T cells from PBMCs. The CDR3 protein is CASSTGLHIPAPLNAF. The CDR3 DNA reads TGTGCCAGTAGTACAGGTCTTCATATTCCCGCCCCCCTGAACGCTTTT.